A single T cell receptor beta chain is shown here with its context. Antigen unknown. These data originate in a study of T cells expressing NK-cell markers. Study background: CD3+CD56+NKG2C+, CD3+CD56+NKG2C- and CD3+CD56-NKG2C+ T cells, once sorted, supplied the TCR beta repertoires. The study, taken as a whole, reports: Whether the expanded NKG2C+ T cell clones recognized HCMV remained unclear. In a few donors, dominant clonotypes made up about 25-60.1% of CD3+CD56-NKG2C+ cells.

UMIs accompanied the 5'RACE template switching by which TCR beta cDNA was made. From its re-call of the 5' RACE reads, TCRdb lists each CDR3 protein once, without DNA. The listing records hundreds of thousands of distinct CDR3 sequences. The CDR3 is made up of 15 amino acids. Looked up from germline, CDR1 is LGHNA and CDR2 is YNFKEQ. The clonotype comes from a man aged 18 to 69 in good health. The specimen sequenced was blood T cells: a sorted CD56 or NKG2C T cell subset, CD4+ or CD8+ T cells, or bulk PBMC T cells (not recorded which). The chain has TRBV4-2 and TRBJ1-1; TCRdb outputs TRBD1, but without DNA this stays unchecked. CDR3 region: CASSQDDRGSSEAFF.